This section outlines one T cell receptor (beta chain) sequence together with its context. Its antigen remains unknown. These data originate in a study of vaccination and CD4 T cells after COVID-19. The study, taken as a whole, reports: SARS-CoV-2-reactive clonotypes rose nonsignificantly, with the median going from 21 to 38.

This sample's time point: late sampling 161 to 241 days after vaccination in three convalescent patients. The treatment is: roughly 11-day PBMC culture with coronavirus spike peptide pools or control peptides (ViraFEST assay). The V segment lost 6 bases and the J segment 6 bases; nucleotides outside the gene matches: 10. Per germline, CDR1 MDHEN and CDR2 SYDVKM. The CDR3 runs to 17 residues. Oncomine TCR Beta short-read sequencing was applied to DNA from cultured CD4+ T cells. TCRdb called the PCR reads again in MiXCR, with one record for every CDR3 protein. The data hold over 20,000 distinct CDR3 sequences, with around 33% observed a single time.

This chain links TRBV28 with TRBJ2-3, with 15 bases matching TRBD2. The sequencing used CD4+ T cells from blood, cultured in vitro, collected about 7 months after SARS-CoV-2 vaccination. The receptor's source is a human donor who had recovered from COVID-19. CDR3 sequence reads: CASSKGLAGGVRDTQYF. CDR3 DNA sequence: TGTGCCAGCAGCAAAGGACTAGCGGGAGGGGTAAGGGATACGCAGTATTTT.